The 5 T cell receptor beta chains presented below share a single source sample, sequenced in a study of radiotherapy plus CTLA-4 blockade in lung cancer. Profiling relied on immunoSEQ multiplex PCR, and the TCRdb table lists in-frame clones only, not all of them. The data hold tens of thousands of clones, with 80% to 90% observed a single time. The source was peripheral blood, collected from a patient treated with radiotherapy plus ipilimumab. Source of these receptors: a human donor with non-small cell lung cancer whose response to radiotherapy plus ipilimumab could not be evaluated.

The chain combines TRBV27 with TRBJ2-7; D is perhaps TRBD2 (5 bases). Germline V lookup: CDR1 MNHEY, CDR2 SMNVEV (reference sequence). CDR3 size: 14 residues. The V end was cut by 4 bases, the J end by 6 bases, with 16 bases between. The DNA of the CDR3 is TGTGCCAGCAGTTCACTAGATTACCCTCTCGAGCAGTACTTC. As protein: CASSSLDYPLEQYF.

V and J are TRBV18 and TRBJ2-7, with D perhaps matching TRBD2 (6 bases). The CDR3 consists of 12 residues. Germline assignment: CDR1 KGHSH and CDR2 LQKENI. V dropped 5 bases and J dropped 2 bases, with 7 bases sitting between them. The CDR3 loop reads CASSGGTYEQYF. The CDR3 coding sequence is TGTGCCAGCTCAGGCGGGACCTACGAGCAGTACTTC.

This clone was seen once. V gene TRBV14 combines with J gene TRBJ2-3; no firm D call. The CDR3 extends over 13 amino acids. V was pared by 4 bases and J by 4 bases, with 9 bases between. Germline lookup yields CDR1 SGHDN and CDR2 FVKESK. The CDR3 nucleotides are TGTGCCAGCAGCCCCTACCTGGCAGATACGCAGTATTTT. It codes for CASSPYLADTQYF.

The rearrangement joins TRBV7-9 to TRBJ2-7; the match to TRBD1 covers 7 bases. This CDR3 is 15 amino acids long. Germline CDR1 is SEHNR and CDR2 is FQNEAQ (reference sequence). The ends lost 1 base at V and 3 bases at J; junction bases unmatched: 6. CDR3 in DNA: TGTGCCAGCAGCTTAGTGGGACAGACATTCTACGAGCAGTACTTC. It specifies CASSLVGQTFYEQYF.

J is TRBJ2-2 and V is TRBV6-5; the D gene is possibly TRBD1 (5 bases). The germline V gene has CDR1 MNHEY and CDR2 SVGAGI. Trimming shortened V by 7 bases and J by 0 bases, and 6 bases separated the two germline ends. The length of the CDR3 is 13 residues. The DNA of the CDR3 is TGTGCCAGCATGACAGCGAACACCGGGGAGCTGTTTTTT. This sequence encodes CASMTANTGELFF.